This T cell receptor beta chain appears in the sequencing data of a study of shared clonotypes between healthy human individuals. Study details: Donors, aged 18 to 49, were a couple of women and three men.

The assay was carried out at the deep level. Here immunoSEQ multiplex PCR was the method, and the copy in TCRdb shows in-frame clones only, minus some. Of about 2.4 million clones listed, around nine tenths are singletons. The CDR3 runs 15 residues. The germline CDR1 and CDR2 sequences are SNHLY and FYNNEI. The V and J ends lost 6 bases and 0 bases respectively, with 12 bases between them. Of note for this clone: Antigen: not known.

Whole-study results and caveats: Represented genetic and exposure-history diversity was restricted by having few donors.

This rearrangement joins TRBV2 to TRBJ2-1; D tentatively reads TRBD1 or TRBD2 (5 bases each). This TCR derives from a man younger than 35 in good health. Sequenced input: naive CD4+ T cells sorted from blood. The subset denotes: CD45RA+ positively selected. CDR3 loop: CASRGVDSSYNEQFF. CDR3 bases: TGTGCCAGCAGGGGGGTGGATAGCTCCTACAATGAGCAGTTCTTC.